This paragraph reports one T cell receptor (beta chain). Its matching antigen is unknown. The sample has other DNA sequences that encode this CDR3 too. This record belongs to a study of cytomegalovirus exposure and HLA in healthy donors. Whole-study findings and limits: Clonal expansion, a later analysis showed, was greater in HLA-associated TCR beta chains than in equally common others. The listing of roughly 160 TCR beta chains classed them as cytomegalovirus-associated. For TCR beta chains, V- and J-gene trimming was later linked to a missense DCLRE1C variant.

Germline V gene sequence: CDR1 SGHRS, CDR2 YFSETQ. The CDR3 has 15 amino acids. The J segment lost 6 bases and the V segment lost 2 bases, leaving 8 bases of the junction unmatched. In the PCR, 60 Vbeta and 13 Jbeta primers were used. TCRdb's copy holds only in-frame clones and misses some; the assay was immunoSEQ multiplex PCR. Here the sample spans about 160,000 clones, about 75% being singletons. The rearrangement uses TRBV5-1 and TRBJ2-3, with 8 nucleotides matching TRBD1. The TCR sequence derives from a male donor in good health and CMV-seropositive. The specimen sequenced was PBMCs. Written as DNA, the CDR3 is TGCGCCAGCAGCTTAACAGGGGGGTCAGATGATACGCAGTATTTT. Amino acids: CASSLTGGSDDTQYF.